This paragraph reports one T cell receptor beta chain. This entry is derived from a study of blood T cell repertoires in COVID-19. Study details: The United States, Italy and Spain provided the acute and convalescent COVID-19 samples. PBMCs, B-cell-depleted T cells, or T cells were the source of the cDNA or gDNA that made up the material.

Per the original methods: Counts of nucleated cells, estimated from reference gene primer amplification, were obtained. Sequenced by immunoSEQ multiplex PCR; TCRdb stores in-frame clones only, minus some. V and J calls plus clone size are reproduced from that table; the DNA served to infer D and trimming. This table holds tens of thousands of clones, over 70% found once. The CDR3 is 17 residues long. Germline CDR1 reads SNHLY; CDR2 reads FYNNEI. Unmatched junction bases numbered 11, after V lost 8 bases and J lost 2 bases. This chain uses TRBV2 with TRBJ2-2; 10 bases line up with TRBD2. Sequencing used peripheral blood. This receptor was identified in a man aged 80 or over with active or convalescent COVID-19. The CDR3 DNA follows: TGTGCCAGCCTAGCGGGGGCCCTAAAAATTAACACCGGGGAGCTGTTTTTT. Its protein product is CASLAGALKINTGELFF.